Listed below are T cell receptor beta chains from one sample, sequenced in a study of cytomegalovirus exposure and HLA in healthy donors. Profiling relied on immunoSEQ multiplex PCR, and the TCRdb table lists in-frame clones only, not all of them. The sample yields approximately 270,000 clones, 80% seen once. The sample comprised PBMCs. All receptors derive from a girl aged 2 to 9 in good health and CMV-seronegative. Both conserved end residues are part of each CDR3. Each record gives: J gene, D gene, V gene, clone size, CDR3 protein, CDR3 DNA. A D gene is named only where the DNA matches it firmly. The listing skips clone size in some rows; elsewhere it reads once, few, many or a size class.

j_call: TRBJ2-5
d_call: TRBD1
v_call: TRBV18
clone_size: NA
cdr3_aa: CASSPGTGFMETQYF
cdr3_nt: TGTGCCAGCTCACCAGGGACAGGGTTTATGGAGACCCAGTACTTC

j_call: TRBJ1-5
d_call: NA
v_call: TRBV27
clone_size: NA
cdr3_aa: CASSSGFQPQHF
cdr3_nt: TGTGCCAGCAGTTCAGGGTTTCAGCCCCAGCATTTT

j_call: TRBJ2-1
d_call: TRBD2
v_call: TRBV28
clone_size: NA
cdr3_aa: CASSQTSGGHNEQFF
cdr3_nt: TGTGCCAGCAGCCAGACTAGCGGGGGTCACAATGAGCAGTTCTTC

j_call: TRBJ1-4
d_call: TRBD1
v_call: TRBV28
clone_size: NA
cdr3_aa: CASSGHQGASNEKLFF
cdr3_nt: TGTGCCAGCAGTGGACACCAGGGGGCCTCTAATGAAAAACTGTTTTTT

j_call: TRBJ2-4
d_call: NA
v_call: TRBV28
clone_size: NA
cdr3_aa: CASSTLGALAKNIQYF
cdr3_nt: TGTGCCAGCAGTACCCTGGGGGCCTTAGCCAAAAACATTCAGTACTTC

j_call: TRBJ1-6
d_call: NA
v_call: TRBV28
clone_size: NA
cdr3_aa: CASSGARWLNSPLHF
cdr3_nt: TGTGCCAGCAGTGGGGCAAGGTGGTTAAATTCACCCCTCCACTTT

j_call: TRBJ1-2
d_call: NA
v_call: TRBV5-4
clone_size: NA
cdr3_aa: CASSLWGGVGTLNYGYTF
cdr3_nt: TGTGCCAGCAGCTTGTGGGGGGGAGTGGGGACTCTAAACTATGGCTACACCTTC

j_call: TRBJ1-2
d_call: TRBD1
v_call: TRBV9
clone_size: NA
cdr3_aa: CASSPRQGYGYTF
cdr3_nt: TGTGCCAGCAGCCCCCGACAGGGCTATGGCTACACCTTC

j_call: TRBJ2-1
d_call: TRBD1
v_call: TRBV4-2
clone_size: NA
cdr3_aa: CASSQDAGGYYNEQFF
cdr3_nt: TGTGCCAGCAGCCAAGATGCAGGGGGCTACTACAATGAGCAGTTCTTC

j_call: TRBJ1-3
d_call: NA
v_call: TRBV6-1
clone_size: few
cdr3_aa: CATQQAPLGNTIYF
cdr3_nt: TGTGCCACCCAACAGGCACCTCTTGGAAACACCATATATTTT

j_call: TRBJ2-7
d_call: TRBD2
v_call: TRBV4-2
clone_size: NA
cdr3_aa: CASSHDPHHGVAGGPGLEQYF
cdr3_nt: TGTGCCAGCAGCCATGACCCACACCACGGGGTAGCGGGAGGGCCGGGCCTCGAGCAGTACTTC

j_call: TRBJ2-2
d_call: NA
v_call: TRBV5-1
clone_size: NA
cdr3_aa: CASSLDPAGGELFF
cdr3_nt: TGCGCCAGCAGCTTGGACCCCGCGGGGGGGGAGCTGTTTTTT

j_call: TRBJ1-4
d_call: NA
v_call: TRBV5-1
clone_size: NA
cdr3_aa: CASSAGSMDEKLFF
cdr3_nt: TGCGCCAGCAGTGCAGGGTCTATGGATGAAAAACTGTTTTTT

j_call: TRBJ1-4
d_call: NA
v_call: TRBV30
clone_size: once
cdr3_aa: CAWSPSGRTNEKLFF
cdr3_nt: TGTGCCTGGAGTCCCTCGGGTCGGACTAATGAAAAACTGTTTTTT

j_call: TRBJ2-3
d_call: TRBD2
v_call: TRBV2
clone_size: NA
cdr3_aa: CASRSSGLTDTQYF
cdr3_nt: TGTGCCAGCAGATCTAGCGGGCTCACAGATACGCAGTATTTT

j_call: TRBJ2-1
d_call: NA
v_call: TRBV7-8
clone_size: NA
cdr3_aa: CASSLDSSYNEQFF
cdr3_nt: TGTGCCAGCAGCTTGGACAGCTCCTACAATGAGCAGTTCTTC

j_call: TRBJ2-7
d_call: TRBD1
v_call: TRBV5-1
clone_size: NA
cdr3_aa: CASAGTGSSYEQYF
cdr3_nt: TGCGCCAGCGCCGGGACAGGGAGCTCCTACGAGCAGTACTTC

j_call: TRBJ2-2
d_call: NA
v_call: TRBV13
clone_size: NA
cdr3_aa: CASSYWTGELFF
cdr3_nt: TGTGCCAGCAGCTACTGGACCGGGGAGCTGTTTTTT

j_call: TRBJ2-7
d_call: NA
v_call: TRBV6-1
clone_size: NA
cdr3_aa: CASSEAPGTTYEQYF
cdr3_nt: TGTGCCAGCAGTGAAGCCCCGGGGACAACCTACGAGCAGTACTTC

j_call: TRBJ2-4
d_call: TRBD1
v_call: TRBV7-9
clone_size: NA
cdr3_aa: CASSGKTGAKNIQYF
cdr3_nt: TGTGCCAGCAGCGGAAAGACAGGGGCCAAAAACATTCAGTACTTC

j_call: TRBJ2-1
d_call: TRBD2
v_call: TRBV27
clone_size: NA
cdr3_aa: CASSLRVPGLAGPMKQFF
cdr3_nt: TGTGCCAGCAGTTTAAGAGTCCCCGGACTAGCGGGACCAATGAAGCAGTTCTTC

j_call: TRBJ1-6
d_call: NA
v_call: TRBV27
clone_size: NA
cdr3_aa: CASSLGGYYNSPLHF
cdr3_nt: TGTGCCAGCAGTTTAGGGGGGTACTATAATTCACCCCTCCACTTT

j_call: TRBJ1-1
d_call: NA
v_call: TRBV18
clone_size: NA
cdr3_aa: CASSPVRLAGTEAFF
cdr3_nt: TGTGCCAGCTCACCCGTCCGTCTGGCCGGGACTGAAGCTTTCTTT

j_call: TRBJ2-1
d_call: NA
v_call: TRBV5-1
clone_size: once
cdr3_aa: CASSSQQGSYNEQFF
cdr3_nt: TGCGCCAGCAGCTCACAACAGGGTTCCTACAATGAGCAGTTCTTC

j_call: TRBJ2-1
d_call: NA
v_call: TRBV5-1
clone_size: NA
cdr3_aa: CASSLDLYNEQFF
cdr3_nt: TGCGCCAGCAGCTTGGACTTGTACAATGAGCAGTTCTTC

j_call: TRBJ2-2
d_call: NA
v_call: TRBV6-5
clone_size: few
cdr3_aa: CASSTPGESGELFF
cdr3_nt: TGTGCCAGCAGTACGCCCGGGGAGTCGGGGGAGCTGTTTTTT

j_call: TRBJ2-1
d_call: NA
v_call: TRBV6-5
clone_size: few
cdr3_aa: CASSYRGGANEQFF
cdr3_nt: TGTGCCAGCAGTTACCGTGGGGGGGCCAATGAGCAGTTCTTC

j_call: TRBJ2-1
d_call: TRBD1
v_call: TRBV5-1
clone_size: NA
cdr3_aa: CASSLADRGDEQFF
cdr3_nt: TGCGCCAGCAGCTTGGCCGACAGGGGGGATGAGCAGTTCTTC

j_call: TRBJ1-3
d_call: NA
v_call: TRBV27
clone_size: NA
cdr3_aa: CASSRGMGNTIYF
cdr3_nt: TGTGCCAGCAGCCGCGGGATGGGAAACACCATATATTTT

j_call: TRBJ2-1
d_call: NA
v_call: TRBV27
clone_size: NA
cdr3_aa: CASSSFPWGVYIYEQFF
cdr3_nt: TGTGCCAGCAGTTCCTTTCCGTGGGGGGTGTATATTTATGAGCAGTTCTTC

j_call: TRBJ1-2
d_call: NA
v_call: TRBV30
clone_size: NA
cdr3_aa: CAWSTGNYGYTF
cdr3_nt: TGTGCCTGGTCTACAGGGAACTATGGCTACACCTTC

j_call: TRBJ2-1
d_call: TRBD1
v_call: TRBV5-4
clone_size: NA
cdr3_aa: CASRRDREAYNEQFF
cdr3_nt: TGTGCCAGCAGACGGGACAGGGAGGCGTACAATGAGCAGTTCTTC

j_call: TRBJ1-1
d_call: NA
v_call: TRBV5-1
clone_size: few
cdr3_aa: CASSPDGVWAEAFF
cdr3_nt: TGCGCCAGCAGCCCGGACGGGGTCTGGGCTGAAGCTTTCTTT

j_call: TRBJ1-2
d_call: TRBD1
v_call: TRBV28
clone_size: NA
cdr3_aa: CASRPSGAQGARGYTF
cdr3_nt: TGTGCCAGCAGGCCTTCGGGAGCACAGGGGGCTCGGGGCTACACCTTC

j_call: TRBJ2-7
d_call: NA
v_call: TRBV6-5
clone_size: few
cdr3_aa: CASSYSRANYEQYF
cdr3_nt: TGTGCCAGCAGTTACTCGAGGGCAAACTACGAGCAGTACTTC

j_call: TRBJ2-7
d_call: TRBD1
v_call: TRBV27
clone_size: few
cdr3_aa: CASSTGTVLSYEQYF
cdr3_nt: TGTGCCAGCAGTACCGGGACAGTCCTATCCTACGAGCAGTACTTC

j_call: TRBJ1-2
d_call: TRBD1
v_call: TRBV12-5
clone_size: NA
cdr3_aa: CASGNDNIFRDRPNYGYTF
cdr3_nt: TGTGCTAGTGGGAACGACAACATTTTCCGGGACAGGCCTAACTATGGCTACACCTTC

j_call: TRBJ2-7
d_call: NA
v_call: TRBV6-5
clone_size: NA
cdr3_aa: CASSYLGGQPAYEQYF
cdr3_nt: TGTGCCAGCAGTTACTTAGGGGGACAACCGGCCTACGAGCAGTACTTC

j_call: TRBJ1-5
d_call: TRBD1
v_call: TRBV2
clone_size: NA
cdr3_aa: CASSERPYGTEGQPQHF
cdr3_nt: TGTGCCAGCAGTGAAAGGCCGTACGGGACAGAAGGTCAGCCCCAGCATTTT

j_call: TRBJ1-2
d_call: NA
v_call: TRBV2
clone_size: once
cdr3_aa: CASSRQKTNYGYTF
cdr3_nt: TGTGCCAGCAGTCGACAGAAGACGAACTATGGCTACACCTTC

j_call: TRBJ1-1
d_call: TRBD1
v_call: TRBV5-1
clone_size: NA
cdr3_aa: CASSLEGTGLRDEAFF
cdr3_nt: TGCGCCAGCAGCTTGGAAGGGACAGGGTTACGGGATGAAGCTTTCTTT

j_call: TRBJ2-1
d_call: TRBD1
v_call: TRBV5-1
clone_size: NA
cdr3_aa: CASSLFIAPGTGKTNEQFF
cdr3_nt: TGCGCCAGCAGCTTGTTTATCGCCCCCGGGACAGGAAAGACGAATGAGCAGTTCTTC

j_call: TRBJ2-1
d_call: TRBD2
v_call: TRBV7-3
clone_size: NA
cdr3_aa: CASSLSGGAHNEQFF
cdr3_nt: TGTGCCAGCAGCCTTAGCGGGGGGGCCCACAATGAGCAGTTCTTC

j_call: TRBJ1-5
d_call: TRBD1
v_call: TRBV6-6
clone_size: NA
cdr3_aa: CASGDSYSNQPQHF
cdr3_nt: TGTGCCAGCGGGGACAGCTATAGCAATCAGCCCCAGCATTTT

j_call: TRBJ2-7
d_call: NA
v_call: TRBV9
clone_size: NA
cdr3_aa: CASSVGLDSRPVDEQYF
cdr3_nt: TGTGCCAGCAGCGTAGGGTTGGACAGCAGGCCCGTAGACGAGCAGTACTTC